The entry that follows covers one T cell receptor (beta chain) sequence. As yet, its antigen is unknown. This sample is part of a study of cytomegalovirus exposure and HLA in healthy donors. The CDR3 runs to 15 residues. V lost 0 bases and J 4 bases, leaving 13 bases between the germline ends. Germline CDR1 is SGDLS and CDR2 is YYNGEE. Both 60 Vbeta primers and 13 Jbeta primers went into the PCR. Per the study methods: In a later analysis, of around 80 million unique beta chains, roughly 11 million appeared in at least two donors. Some clones are missing from TCRdb's copy, which holds only in-frame ones; the method was immunoSEQ multiplex PCR. V, J and clone size are those of that table, while D and trimming were read from the DNA. Among more than 85,000 clones listed, 80% to 85% were seen once. Overall study findings and caveats: Investigators reported 150 to 200 TCR beta chains as tied to cytomegalovirus. Earlier results showed most TCR beta V segments being productive about 90% or about 30% of the time. In a later analysis, across HLA loci, associated TCR counts were highest for DRB1, lowest for HLA-C.

The source of this sequence is a young woman in good health and CMV-seronegative. The genes are TRBV9 and TRBJ2-5; D might be TRBD1 (6 bases). Sequenced sample: PBMCs. Here the CDR3 DNA reads TGTGCCAGCAGCGTAGGCAGGGGTGGTGGAGAGACCCAGTACTTC. The encoded protein is CASSVGRGGGETQYF.